This TCR beta chain was documented in a study of blood T cell repertoires in COVID-19. The wider study: Donors in Cohort 3 counted as recovered after two negative PCRs, clearance, or symptom resolution. In each case, the material was cDNA or gDNA derived from T cells, B-cell-depleted T cells, or PBMCs.

CDR3 length equals 17 residues. From germline, CDR1 is MNHGY and CDR2 SVAAGI. With V trimmed by 9 bases and J by 0 bases, 14 bases remained unmatched. The cohort comprised adults aged roughly 18 to 95 years residing in approximately 25 US areas. Original methodology: Counts of nucleated cells, estimated from reference gene primer amplification, were obtained. Data came from immunoSEQ multiplex PCR; TCRdb stores just in-frame clones and leaves some out. D and trimming come from the DNA, and the V and J calls and clone size come from that table. The sample consists of a few hundred thousand clones, 88% of them appearing once.

The rearrangement joins TRBV6-9 to TRBJ2-4; 7 bases align to TRBD1. The specimen was PBMCs or T cells enriched from blood (not recorded which). This TCR came from a woman between 55 and 75 years old in a cohort exposed to, infected with or recovered from COVID-19 (not recorded which). CDR3 coding DNA: TGTGCCAGTCCAATTGCACGGACAGGTTCAGCCAAAAACATTCAGTACTTC. Translated: CASPIARTGSAKNIQYF.